The T cell receptor beta chain described here comes from a study of T cell responses to AZD1222 COVID-19 vaccine. Points from the study as a whole: Spike-specific TCR breadth and depth rose after two AZD1222 doses. At 160-218 and 743-854, vaccine-associated CD4 TCRs were dominant, and they spanned spike.

Profiling relied on immunoSEQ multiplex PCR, and the TCRdb table lists in-frame clones only, not all of them. The profile shows tens of thousands of clones, around nine tenths of them singletons. Of note for this clone: The antigen is unknown.

Specimen: peripheral blood, collected on day 0 of AZD1222 vaccination. The clonotype was recovered from an adult in good health.

In DNA form, the CDR3 reads TGCAGCGCTGAGTTTTTGGGACAGGGAGGGTTCTACACCTTC. Translation gives CSAEFLGQGGFYTF. The chain recombines TRBV29-1 with TRBJ1-2; 9 bases line up with TRBD1. CDR3 length equals 14 residues. Germline CDR1 reads SQVTM; CDR2 reads ANQGSEA. V lost 7 bases, J lost 10 bases, and 16 bases stayed unmatched.